Listed below are T cell receptor delta chains from one sample, sequenced in a study of Vδ1+ human thymocytes. TCRdb re-processed the multiplex PCR reads via CATT. This sample has tens of thousands of delta-chain clones; 25% to 30% occur once, and the top ten carry more than 1.5%. Specimen: Vdelta1+ gamma-delta thymocytes from the thymus. The origin of the receptors is a boy in the first two years of life who had congenital heart surgery. The conserved cysteine and the conserved F or W are not part of the CDR3 here. For some rows the clone size is stated as once, few or many, or as a class when expanded; others skip it.

.	TRDJ1	TRDV1	ALGELRTGDKLI
.	TRDJ1	TRDV1	ALGELLGDTDKLI
.	TRDJ1	TRDV1	ALGDLGGGLNTDKLI
.	TRDJ1	TRDV1	ALGELLGPNGFCKGYTDKLI
few	TRDJ1	TRDV1	ALGERPLPRLLGDTGPLTDKLI
.	TRDJ1	TRDV1	ALGDGTGGYQLI
.	TRDJ1	TRDV1	ALGELGCPTGTVRHLRQSTDNLI
.	TRDJ1	TRDV1	ALGDLTLSHTYWRILSTDKLI
few	TRDJ1	TRDV1	ALGERWGTDKLI
few	TRDJ1	TRDV1	ALGETVHPPNWGIKNTDKLI
many	TRDJ1	TRDV1	ALGVLSPLGSRRFDKLI
medium-sized	TRDJ1	TRDV1	ALGGPFLLGETRGSTDKLI
.	TRDJ1	TRDV1	ALGERLREWLDLYTDKLI
.	TRDJ1	TRDV1	ALRSAGGPINKLI
.	TRDJ1	TRDV1	ALGGPNYPNGGYWHTDKLI
.	TRDJ1	TRDV1	ALGELVRPGDTYRLI
many	TRDJ1	TRDV1	ALGETYIGTDKLI
few	TRDJ3	TRDV2	ACDRDTLNPPWDTRQMF
few	TRDJ1	TRDV1	ALGEPDSRAGIERVYTDKLI
few	TRDJ1	TRDV1	ALGERDPSGTGDTVPIYTDKLI
.	TRDJ1	TRDV1	ALGPMFPGGYASGQKLI
few	TRDJ2	TRDV1	ALGELGSYVELGLPLAAQLF
.	TRDJ1	TRDV1	ALGELRGAPTGGPRGRCRDKLI
few	TRDJ1	TRDV1	ALGDRGPPVVDTDKLI
.	TRDJ1	TRDV1	ALGESSRDKLI
few	TRDJ1	TRDV1	ALGEPVDRSYPSLGDTGDKLI
few	TRDJ1	TRDV1	ALGELHPPSYVPTGGYATVFADKLI
medium-sized	TRDJ2	TRDV2	ACLPAEGCALTAQLF
.	TRDJ1	TRDV1	ALGELSPSYVNWGIRGDKLI
.	TRDJ1	TRDV1	ALGELLDLRGIQTDKLI
.	TRDJ1	TRDV1	APGDLLPTSWGIRTDKLI
.	TRDJ1	TRDV1	ALGGIVAFTDKLI
.	TRDJ1	TRDV1	ALGEIPSFPDSRRTDKLI
.	TRDJ1	TRDV1	ALGELMSYGVMGDTSDLYTDKLI
.	TRDJ1	TRDV1	ALGELNGSYELGDGTDKLI
.	TRDJ1	TRDV1	ALGELWGTGGYFGYTDKLI
.	TRDJ1	TRDV1	ALGESYFHTVDWGIRKFYTDKLI
.	TRDJ1	TRDV1	ALGNLPTGDTPWRHTDKLI
once	TRDJ1	TRDV1	ALGQFVSPSYSLGVLSTDKLI
few	TRDJ1	TRDV3	ASSYVLGGDYTDKLI
.	TRDJ1	TRDV1	ALGTLPPSYLYWRTDKLI
.	TRDJ1	TRDV1	ALGTRPSYLNRALNDKLI
few	TRDJ1	TRDV1	ALGEPQAFLRPGGLYTDKLI